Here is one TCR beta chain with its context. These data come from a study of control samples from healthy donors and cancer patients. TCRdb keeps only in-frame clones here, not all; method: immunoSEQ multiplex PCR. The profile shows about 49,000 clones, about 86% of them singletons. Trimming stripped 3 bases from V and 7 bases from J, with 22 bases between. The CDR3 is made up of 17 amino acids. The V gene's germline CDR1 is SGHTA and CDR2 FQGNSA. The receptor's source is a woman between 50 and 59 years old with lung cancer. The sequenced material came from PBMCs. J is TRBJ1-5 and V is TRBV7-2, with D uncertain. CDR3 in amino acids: CASSFYSSKISGQPQHF. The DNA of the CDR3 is TGTGCCAGCAGCTTTTATTCCTCGAAAATTTCAGGCCAGCCCCAGCATTTT.